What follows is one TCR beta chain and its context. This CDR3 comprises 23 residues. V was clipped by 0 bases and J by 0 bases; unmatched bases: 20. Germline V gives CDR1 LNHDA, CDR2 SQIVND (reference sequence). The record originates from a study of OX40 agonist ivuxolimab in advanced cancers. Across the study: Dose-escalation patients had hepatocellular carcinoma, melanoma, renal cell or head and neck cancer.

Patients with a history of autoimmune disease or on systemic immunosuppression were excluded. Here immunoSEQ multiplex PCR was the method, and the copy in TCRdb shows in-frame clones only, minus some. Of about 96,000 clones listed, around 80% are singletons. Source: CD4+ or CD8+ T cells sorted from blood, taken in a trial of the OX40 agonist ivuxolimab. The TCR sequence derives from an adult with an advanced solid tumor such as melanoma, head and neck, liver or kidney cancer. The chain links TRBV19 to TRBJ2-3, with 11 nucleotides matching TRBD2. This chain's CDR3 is CASSIDILIAGGPKELSTDTQYF. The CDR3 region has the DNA TGTGCCAGTAGTATAGATATCCTGATAGCGGGAGGGCCGAAAGAACTAAGCACAGATACGCAGTATTTT.